The present TCR beta chain was sequenced within a study of cytomegalovirus exposure and HLA in healthy donors. Findings and caveats of the study: As a later analysis revealed, most CMV-associated TCR beta chains appeared HLA-restricted.

A multiplex PCR was run with 60 Vbeta primers and 13 Jbeta primers. Clones were read by immunoSEQ multiplex PCR, and TCRdb kept only the in-frame ones, dropping some. Altogether 150,000 to 200,000 clones are present, around 84% being singletons, with the ten largest covering approximately 1.7%. This clone has a single count. Antigen unknown. The CDR3 totals 17 residues. The V end lost 4 bases, the J end lost 2 bases, and 19 bases lay between the germline ends. The chain joins TRBV23-1 to TRBJ2-3; possible D gene TRBD2, 7 bases. TRBV23-1 is sorted into the ORF group, with uncertain function. The TCR sequence derives from a woman in her late teens or twenties in good health and CMV-seronegative. Sequencing was performed on PBMCs. The CDR3: CASSRQGLGGDTDTQYF. In DNA, the CDR3 is TGCGCCAGCAGTCGCCAGGGGCTGGGGGGGGACACAGATACGCAGTATTTT.